These 26 T cell receptor beta chains came from one sample sequenced in a study of PD-L1 blockade in urothelial cancer. TCRdb's copy holds only in-frame clones and misses some; the assay was immunoSEQ multiplex PCR. The repertoire holds about 74,000 clones, with 84% as singletons. The sample consisted of PBMCs, taken around atezolizumab (anti-PD-L1) treatment. Receptors originate from a man aged 70 or older with urothelial cancer.

This sequence joins TRBV4-2 and TRBJ2-3; 7 bases are a match to TRBD2. This CDR3 is built from 14 residues. Germline V gene sequence: CDR1 LGHNA, CDR2 YNFKEQ. Losses at the gene ends were 4 bases for V and 2 bases for J; bases not matched to a gene: 3. CDR3 sequence: CASSPGGPTDTQYF. The CDR3 bases are TGTGCCAGCAGCCCGGGAGGCCCCACAGATACGCAGTATTTT.

The chain has TRBV5-4 and TRBJ2-2; 7 bases match TRBD2. Unmatched junction bases numbered 11, after V lost 5 bases and J lost 4 bases. CDR1 and CDR2 (germline): SGHNT, YYREEE (reference sequence). This CDR3 has 16 amino acids. This CDR3 reads CASRPPAGVGTGELFF. CDR3 DNA: TGTGCCAGCAGGCCTCCCGCGGGAGTTGGCACCGGGGAGCTGTTTTTT.

The genes are TRBV28 and TRBJ2-3; D is perhaps TRBD1 (6 bases). The CDR3 contains 16 residues. Trimming stripped 3 bases from V and 0 bases from J, with 13 bases between. Per germline, CDR1 MDHEN and CDR2 SYDVKM. CDR3 DNA sequence: TGTGCCAGCAGTTTGGGGACAAGTCCTAGCACAGATACGCAGTATTTT. This encodes CASSLGTSPSTDTQYF.

This CDR3 is CASSLTPLGGRGTDTQYF. CDR3 DNA: TGTGCCAGCAGTTTAACACCCCTTGGCGGGAGGGGCACAGATACGCAGTATTTT. The chain uses TRBV27 and TRBJ2-3; 9 nucleotides align to TRBD2. J lost 1 base, V lost 2 bases, and 10 bases had no gene match. CDR3 length: 18 residues. Germline assignment: CDR1 MNHEY and CDR2 SMNVEV (reference sequence).

The chain combines TRBV2 with TRBJ2-7; D remains ambiguous. V was pared by 1 base and J by 1 base, with 14 bases between. The CDR3 runs to 16 residues. The germline CDR1 and CDR2 sequences are SNHLY and FYNNEI. CDR3 sequence (DNA): TGTGCCAGCAGTGAAGTTGACGGGTCCAGTTCCTACGAGCAGTACTTC. This encodes CASSEVDGSSSYEQYF. Full variable domain (remainder filled in from reference TRBV2 and TRBJ2-7): EPEVTQTPSHQVTQMGQEVILRCVPISNHLYFYWYRQILGQKVEFLVSFYNNEISEKSEIFDDQFSVERPDGSNFTLKIRSTKLEDSAMYFCASSEVDGSSSYEQYFGPGTRLTVT.

The chain joins TRBV25-1 to TRBJ2-1, with TRBD2 identical over 11 bases. This CDR3 contains 18 residues. V shed 2 bases, J shed 9 bases, and the junction held 15 bases outside the gene matches. CDR1 is MGHDK and CDR2 is SYGVNS in the germline V gene. Written as DNA, the CDR3 is TGTGCCAGCAGTGAAGGGGTTAGCGGGAGGGGCTTCGGTATTGAGCAGTTCTTC. Translating gives CASSEGVSGRGFGIEQFF.

This clone was picked up one time. This chain connects TRBV6-5 to TRBJ2-5, with 10 bases identical to TRBD1. Germline assignment: CDR1 MNHEY and CDR2 SVGAGI. The CDR3 extends over 14 amino acids. J lost 4 bases, V lost 7 bases, and 6 bases had no gene match. The CDR3 spells CASNRDRGRETQYF. CDR3 coding DNA: TGTGCCAGCAACCGAGACAGGGGGCGAGAGACCCAGTACTTC.

This clone was counted between two and nine times. DNA of the CDR3: TGTGCCAGCAGCTTCTTAGCTGAAGCTTTCTTT. Protein product: CASSFLAEAFF. The chain has TRBV7-2 and TRBJ1-1; unclear D gene. CDR3 size: 11 residues. Between the trimmed V and J ends, which lost 3 bases and 6 bases, there was a span of 5 bases. Per germline, CDR1 SGHTA and CDR2 FQGNSA. Drawing the rest from reference TRBV7-2 and TRBJ1-1, the complete variable domain is GAGVSQSPSNKVTEKGKDVELRCDPISGHTALYWYRQSLGQGLEFLIYFQGNSAPDKSGLPSDRFSAERTGGSVSTLTIQRTQQEDSAVYLCASSFLAEAFFGQGTRLTVV.

This clone was observed once. The chain links TRBV30 to TRBJ1-3; no firm D call. V was cut by 5 bases and J by 0 bases, with 5 bases left in between. Germline V gene sequence: CDR1 GTSNPN, CDR2 SVGIG (reference sequence). This CDR3 is 12 amino acids long. The DNA of the CDR3 is TGTGCCTGGGGGAGCTCTGGAAACACCATATATTTT. It specifies CAWGSSGNTIYF.

The sample holds a few counts of this clone. The V gene is TRBV19, the J gene TRBJ2-2; possibly TRBD2 for D (6 bases). The V gene's germline CDR1 is LNHDA and CDR2 SQIVND (reference sequence). The CDR3 loop spans 15 amino acids. Trimming pared 5 bases from V and 4 bases from J, leaving 14 bases between. The CDR3 DNA sequence: TGTGCCAGTAGTGGGCCGGGAGCGAGCACCGGGGAGCTGTTTTTT. Protein: CASSGPGASTGELFF.

Note on this clone: Other DNA sequences of this sample code for an identical CDR3. The V call is TRBV6-1, the J call TRBJ2-5; D may be TRBD2 (6 bases). This CDR3 is 15 amino acids long. CDR1 and CDR2 (germline): MNHNS, SASEGT. Trimming removed 3 bases from V and 1 base from J, with 12 bases in between. The CDR3 is CASSELPGAQETQYF. DNA for the CDR3: TGTGCCAGCAGTGAGCTCCCGGGAGCCCAAGAGACCCAGTACTTC.

This chain joins TRBV5-1 and TRBJ2-5, with 10 bases fitting TRBD2. Losses at the gene ends were 4 bases for V and 3 bases for J; bases not matched to a gene: 9. Germline loops: CDR1 SGHRS, CDR2 YFSETQ. The CDR3 has 16 residues. Here the CDR3 DNA reads TGCGCCAGCAGCAGGAGGACTAGCGGTTGGGAAGAGACCCAGTACTTC. Translation: CASSRRTSGWEETQYF.

The chain carries TRBV19 and TRBJ2-1; 9 nucleotides match TRBD2. CDR3 length equals 16 residues. The V and J ends lost 7 bases and 8 bases, in that order; junction bases with no gene match: 15. Germline lookup yields CDR1 LNHDA and CDR2 SQIVND (reference sequence). CDR3 coding DNA: TGTGCCAGTACTCAAATTCGGACTAGCGTAATCGATGAGCAGTTCTTC. Translation gives CASTQIRTSVIDEQFF.

The chain is built from TRBV21-1 and TRBJ1-2; the table names TRBD1, a call not compared with the DNA. TRBV21-1 is recorded as a pseudogene. The CDR3 has 15 amino acids. CDR3 DNA: TGTGCCAGCAGCAAAGGCCAACAGGGTAACTATGGCTACACCTTC. Translation gives CASSKGQQGNYGYTF.

In this sample, this clone turned up once. V is TRBV28 and J is TRBJ1-2; 11 nucleotides match TRBD1. Germline V CDR1 and CDR2: MDHEN, SYDVKM. With V trimmed by 3 bases and J by 7 bases, 4 bases remained unmatched. The CDR3 is 14 residues long. The CDR3 nucleotides read TGTGCCAGCAGTTTGGCGGACAGGGGGCTTGGCTACACCTTC. As protein: CASSLADRGLGYTF.

The chain joins TRBV18 to TRBJ1-3; 7 positions agree with TRBD1. V trimming: 3 bases; J trimming: 4 bases; junction bases outside the gene matches: 0. The CDR3 totals 13 residues. CDR1 KGHSH and CDR2 LQKENI come from the germline V gene. The CDR3 DNA follows: TGTGCCAGCTCACCGGGACAGGGAAACACCATATATTTT. The encoded protein is CASSPGQGNTIYF.

CDR3 coding DNA: TGTGCCAGTAGCCCCGGGACTAGCTCGACAGATACGCAGTATTTT. Encoded protein: CASSPGTSSTDTQYF. This sequence joins TRBV19 and TRBJ2-3; TRBD2 aligns across 9 bases. Germline trimming cut 6 bases from V and 3 bases from J; bases unmatched to any gene: 7. Germline values: CDR1 LNHDA, CDR2 SQIVND (reference sequence). The CDR3 is made up of 15 amino acids.

The gene calls are TRBV5-1 and TRBJ2-3; the D is unclear. Trimming cost V 7 bases and J 0 bases, with 15 bases left between them. The germline V gene encodes CDR1 SGHRS and CDR2 YFSETQ. The CDR3 contains 15 residues. The chain's CDR3 is CASCPMSGSTDTQYF. For the CDR3, the DNA is TGCGCCAGCTGCCCTATGTCCGGGAGCACAGATACGCAGTATTTT.

The V call is TRBV4-2, the J call TRBJ2-2; the match to TRBD2 covers 7 bases. The CDR3 is made up of 17 amino acids. Germline CDR1 and CDR2: LGHNA and YNFKEQ. V lost 0 bases to trimming and J lost 4 bases; unmatched junction nucleotides: 8. CDR3 residues: CASSQDTTSSGTGELFF. The DNA for the CDR3 is TGTGCCAGCAGCCAAGACACGACTAGCTCGGGCACCGGGGAGCTGTTTTTT.

This rearrangement joins TRBV30 to TRBJ2-5; 7 bases line up with TRBD1. The V and J ends lost 3 bases and 5 bases, in that order; junction bases with no gene match: 9. Germline values: CDR1 GTSNPN, CDR2 SVGIG (reference sequence). This CDR3 spans 14 amino acids. The CDR3 protein is CAWSQNRGRETQYF. In DNA, the CDR3 is TGTGCCTGGAGCCAAAACAGGGGCCGGGAGACCCAGTACTTC.

Sample share makes this clone medium-sized. The rearrangement joins TRBV28 to TRBJ2-7; 9 bases map to TRBD2. Trimming at V came to 5 bases and at J to 0 bases, leaving 14 bases not matched to a gene. CDR1 and CDR2 from the germline V gene are MDHEN and SYDVKM. CDR3 length equals 18 residues. The CDR3 spells CASSPLYPGTSSSYEQYF. CDR3 sequence (DNA): TGTGCCAGCAGTCCCTTATACCCCGGGACTAGCAGCTCCTACGAGCAGTACTTC.

The rearrangement uses TRBV5-1 and TRBJ1-3, with D uncertain. The germline V gene encodes CDR1 SGHRS and CDR2 YFSETQ. Deletions cut 5 bases from V and 8 bases from J, with 14 bases between. The CDR3 consists of 13 residues. The CDR3 sequence is CASRHYTPYTIYF. CDR3 coding DNA: TGCGCCAGCAGACATTACACACCTTACACCATATATTTT.

A single count supports this clone. The V gene is TRBV28, the J gene TRBJ1-1, with 7 bases identical to TRBD1. There are 15 residues in the CDR3. The germline V gene encodes CDR1 MDHEN and CDR2 SYDVKM. The trim removed 3 bases at V and 6 bases at J, leaving 10 bases unmatched. This CDR3 reads CASSFTRQGAAEAFF. CDR3 DNA: TGTGCCAGCAGTTTTACTCGACAGGGTGCCGCTGAAGCTTTCTTT.

The genes are TRBV5-4 and TRBJ2-1; D is undetermined. The V end was cut by 0 bases, the J end by 7 bases, with 8 bases between. CDR1 is SGHNT, CDR2 YYREEE, per germline (reference sequence). The CDR3 contains 13 residues. DNA of the CDR3: TGTGCCAGCAGCTTGGCCGGCGGTAATGAGCAGTTCTTC. Its translation is CASSLAGGNEQFF.

V is TRBV19 and J is TRBJ2-5, with a tentative D call TRBD1 (5 bases). Trimming took off 3 bases at V and 1 base at J, with 15 bases between the two ends. This CDR3 comprises 16 residues. CDR1 and CDR2 (germline): LNHDA, SQIVND (reference sequence). The chain's CDR3 is CASSIGATDPQETQYF. CDR3 coding DNA: TGTGCCAGTAGTATTGGGGCGACGGACCCCCAAGAGACCCAGTACTTC.

The rearrangement joins TRBV27 to TRBJ2-7; possibly TRBD1 for D (5 bases). This CDR3 spans 13 amino acids. With 2 bases removed from V and 6 bases from J, the gap between germline ends came to 11 bases. Germline CDR1 and CDR2: MNHEY and SMNVEV (reference sequence). The CDR3 protein is CASSLARGSEQYF. CDR3 coding DNA: TGTGCCAGCAGTTTAGCTAGGGGTTCCGAGCAGTACTTC.